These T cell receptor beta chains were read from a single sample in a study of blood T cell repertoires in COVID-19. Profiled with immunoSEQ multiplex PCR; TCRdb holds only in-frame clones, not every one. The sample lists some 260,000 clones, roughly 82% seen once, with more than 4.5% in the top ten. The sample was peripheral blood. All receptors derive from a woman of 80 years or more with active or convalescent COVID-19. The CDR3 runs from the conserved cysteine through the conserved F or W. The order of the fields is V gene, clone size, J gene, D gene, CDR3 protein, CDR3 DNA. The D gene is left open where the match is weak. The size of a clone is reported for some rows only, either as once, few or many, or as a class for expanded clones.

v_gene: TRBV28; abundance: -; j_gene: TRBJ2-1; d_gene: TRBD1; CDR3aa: CASKTGTANYNEQFF; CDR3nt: TGTGCCAGCAAAACCGGGACAGCAAATTACAATGAGCAGTTCTTC
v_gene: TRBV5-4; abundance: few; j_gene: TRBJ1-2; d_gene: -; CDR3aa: CASSLEGSYTF; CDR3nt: TGTGCCAGCAGCTTGGAGGGGTCGTACACCTTC
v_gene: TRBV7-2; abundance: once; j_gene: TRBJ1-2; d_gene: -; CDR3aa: CASSSPGLGGYTF; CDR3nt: TGTGCCAGCAGCAGCCCGGGACTGGGTGGCTACACCTTC
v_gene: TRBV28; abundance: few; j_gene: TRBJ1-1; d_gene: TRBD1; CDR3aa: CASSPGQGPMNTEAFF; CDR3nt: TGTGCCAGCAGTCCCGGACAGGGGCCCATGAACACTGAAGCTTTCTTT
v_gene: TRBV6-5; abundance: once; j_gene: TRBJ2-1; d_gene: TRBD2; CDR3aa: CASSPGLGGDEQFF; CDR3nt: TGTGCCAGCAGTCCCGGACTAGGAGGGGATGAGCAGTTCTTC
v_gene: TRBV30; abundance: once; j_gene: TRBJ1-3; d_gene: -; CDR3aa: CAWKHHSGNTIYF; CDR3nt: TGTGCCTGGAAACATCACTCTGGAAACACCATATATTTT
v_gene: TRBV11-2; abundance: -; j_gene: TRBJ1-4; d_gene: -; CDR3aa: CASSHNEKLFF; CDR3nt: TGTGCCAGCAGCCATAATGAAAAACTGTTTTTT
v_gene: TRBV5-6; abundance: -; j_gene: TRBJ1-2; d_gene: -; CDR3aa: CASSRDTVLANYGYTF; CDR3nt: TGTGCCAGCAGCCGGGACACCGTACTAGCTAACTATGGCTACACCTTC
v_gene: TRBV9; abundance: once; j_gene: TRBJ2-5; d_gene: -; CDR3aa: CASSVGVSSGETQYF; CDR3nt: TGTGCCAGCAGCGTAGGTGTCTCATCAGGGGAGACCCAGTACTTC
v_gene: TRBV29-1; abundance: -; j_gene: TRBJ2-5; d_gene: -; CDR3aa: CSVEMGLGETQYF; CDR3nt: TGCAGCGTTGAGATGGGGCTGGGGGAGACCCAGTACTTC
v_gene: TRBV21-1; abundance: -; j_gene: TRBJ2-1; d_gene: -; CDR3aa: CASRGRLADKSFSYNEQFF; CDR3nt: TGTGCCAGCAGGGGAAGACTAGCGGATAAAAGTTTCTCCTACAATGAGCAGTTCTTC
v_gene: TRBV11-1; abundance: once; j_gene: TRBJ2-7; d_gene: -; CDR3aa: CASSPGVPSEQYF; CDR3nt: TGTGCCAGCAGCCCCGGGGTCCCAAGCGAGCAGTACTTC
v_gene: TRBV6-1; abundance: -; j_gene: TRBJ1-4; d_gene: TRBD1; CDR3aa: CASSETGGWFF; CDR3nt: TGTGCCAGCAGTGAAACAGGGGGATGGTTTTTT
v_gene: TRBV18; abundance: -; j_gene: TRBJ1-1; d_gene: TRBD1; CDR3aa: CASSRTTNRGTEAFF; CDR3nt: TGTGCCAGCTCACGGACTACCAACAGGGGCACTGAAGCTTTCTTT
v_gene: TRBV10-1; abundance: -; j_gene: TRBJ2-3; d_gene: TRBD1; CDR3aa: CASSPFGQGTADTQYF; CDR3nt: TGCGCCAGCAGCCCCTTCGGACAGGGAACGGCGGATACGCAGTATTTT
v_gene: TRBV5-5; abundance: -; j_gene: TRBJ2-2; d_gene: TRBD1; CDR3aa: CASSFTGTGTNTGELFF; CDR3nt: TGTGCCAGCAGCTTTACGGGGACAGGGACGAACACCGGGGAGCTGTTTTTT
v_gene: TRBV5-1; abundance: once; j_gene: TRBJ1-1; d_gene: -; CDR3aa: CASSPQTFMNTEAFF; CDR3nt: TGCGCCAGCAGCCCCCAGACATTCATGAACACTGAAGCTTTCTTT
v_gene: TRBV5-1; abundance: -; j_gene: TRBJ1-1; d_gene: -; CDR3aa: CASSLNGENTEAFF; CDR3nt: TGCGCCAGCAGCTTAAACGGTGAAAACACTGAAGCTTTCTTT
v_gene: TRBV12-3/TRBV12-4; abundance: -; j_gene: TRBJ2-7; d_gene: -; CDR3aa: CASSFSKSEQYF; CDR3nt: TGTGCCAGCAGTTTCTCTAAATCCGAGCAGTACTTC
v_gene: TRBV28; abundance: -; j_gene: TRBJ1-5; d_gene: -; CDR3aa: CASTVPGNNQPQHF; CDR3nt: TGTGCCAGCACCGTCCCGGGGAACAATCAGCCCCAGCATTTT
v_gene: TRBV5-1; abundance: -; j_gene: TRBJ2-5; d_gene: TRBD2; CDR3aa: CASSLFSGGLQETQYF; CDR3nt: TGCGCCAGCAGCTTGTTCAGCGGGGGCCTACAAGAGACCCAGTACTTC
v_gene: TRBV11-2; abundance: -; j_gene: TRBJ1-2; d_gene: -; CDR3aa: CASSVGQTYGYTF; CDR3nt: TGTGCCAGCAGCGTTGGACAGACGTATGGCTACACCTTC
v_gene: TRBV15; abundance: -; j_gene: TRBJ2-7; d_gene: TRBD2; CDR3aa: CATSLAGGIGAYEQYF; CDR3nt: TGTGCCACCAGCCTCGCGGGAGGCATCGGAGCCTACGAGCAGTACTTC
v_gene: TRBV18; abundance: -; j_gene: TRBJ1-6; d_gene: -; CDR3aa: CASSPQEASPLHF; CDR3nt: TGTGCCAGCTCACCACAGGAGGCTTCACCCCTCCACTTT
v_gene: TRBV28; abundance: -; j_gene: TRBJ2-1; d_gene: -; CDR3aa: CASSLAQNNEQFF; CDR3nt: TGTGCCAGCAGTTTAGCACAGAACAATGAGCAGTTCTTC
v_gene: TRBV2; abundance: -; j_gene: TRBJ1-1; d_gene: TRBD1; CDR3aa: CASSGAGQPKAFF; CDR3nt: TGTGCCAGCAGTGGTGCGGGACAGCCCAAAGCTTTCTTT
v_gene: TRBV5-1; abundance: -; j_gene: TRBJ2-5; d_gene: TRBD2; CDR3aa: CASSVASGGEETQYF; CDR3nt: TGCGCCAGCAGCGTGGCTAGTGGGGGGGAAGAGACCCAGTACTTC
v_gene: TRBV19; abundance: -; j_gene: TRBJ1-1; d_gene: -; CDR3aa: CASLWGQGRDTEAFF; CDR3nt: TGTGCCAGCCTTTGGGGTCAGGGGAGGGACACTGAAGCTTTCTTT
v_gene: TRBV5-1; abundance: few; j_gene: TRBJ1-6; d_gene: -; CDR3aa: CASSLYTEHSMDSPLHF; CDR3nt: TGCGCCAGCAGCTTGTATACTGAGCATTCAATGGATTCACCCCTCCACTTT
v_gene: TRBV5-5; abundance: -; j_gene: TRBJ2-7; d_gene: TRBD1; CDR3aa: CASSFGPDRTYEQYF; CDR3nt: TGTGCCAGCAGCTTTGGTCCGGACAGGACCTACGAGCAGTACTTC
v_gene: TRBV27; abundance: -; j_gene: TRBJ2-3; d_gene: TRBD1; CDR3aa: CASRQGISTDTQYF; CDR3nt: TGTGCCAGCAGACAGGGGATAAGCACAGATACGCAGTATTTT
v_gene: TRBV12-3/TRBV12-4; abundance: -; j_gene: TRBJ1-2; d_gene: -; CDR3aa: CASSLGARGGHTF; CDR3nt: TGTGCCAGCAGTTTAGGCGCCAGGGGTGGCCACACCTTC
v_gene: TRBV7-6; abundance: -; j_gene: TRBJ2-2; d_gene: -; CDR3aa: CASSLAQGRNTGELFF; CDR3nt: TGTGCCAGCAGCTTAGCGCAGGGGCGCAACACCGGGGAGCTGTTTTTT
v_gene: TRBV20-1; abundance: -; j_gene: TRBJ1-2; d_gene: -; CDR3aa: CSAVLNGGYTF; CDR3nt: TGCAGTGCTGTACTTAACGGGGGCTACACCTTC
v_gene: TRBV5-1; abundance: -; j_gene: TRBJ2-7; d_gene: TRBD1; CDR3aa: CASSGTGAYEQYF; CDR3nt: TGCGCCAGCTCCGGGACAGGTGCCTACGAGCAGTACTTC
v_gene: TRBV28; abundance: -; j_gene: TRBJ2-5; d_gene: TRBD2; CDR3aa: CASTLLAGRLETQYF; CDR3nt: TGTGCCAGCACTCTACTAGCGGGAAGATTGGAGACCCAGTACTTC
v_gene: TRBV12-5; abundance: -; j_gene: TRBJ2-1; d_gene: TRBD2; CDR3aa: CASGLGTSGSYNEQFF; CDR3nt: TGTGCTAGTGGTTTGGGGACTAGCGGGAGCTACAATGAGCAGTTCTTC
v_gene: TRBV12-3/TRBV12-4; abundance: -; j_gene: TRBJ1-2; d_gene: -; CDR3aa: CASSLDGYTF; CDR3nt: TGTGCCAGCAGCCTTGATGGCTACACCTTC
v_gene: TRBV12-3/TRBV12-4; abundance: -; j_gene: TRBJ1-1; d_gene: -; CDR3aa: CASRTNQNTEAFF; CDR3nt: TGTGCCAGCAGGACAAATCAGAACACTGAAGCTTTCTTT
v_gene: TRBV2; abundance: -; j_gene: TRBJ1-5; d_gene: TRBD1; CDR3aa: CASIMDRVGYSNQPQHF; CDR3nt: TGTGCCAGCATCATGGACAGGGTGGGTTATAGCAATCAGCCCCAGCATTTT
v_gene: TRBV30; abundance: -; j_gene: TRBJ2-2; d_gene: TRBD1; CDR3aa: CAWSHQGQVTGTGELFF; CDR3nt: TGTGCCTGGAGTCACCAGGGACAGGTAACGGGCACCGGGGAGCTGTTTTTT
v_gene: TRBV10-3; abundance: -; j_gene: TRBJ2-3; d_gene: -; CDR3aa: CAISEERLSTDTQYF; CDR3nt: TGTGCCATCAGTGAGGAGCGGCTAAGCACAGATACGCAGTATTTT
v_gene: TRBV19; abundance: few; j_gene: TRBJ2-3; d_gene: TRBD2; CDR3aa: CASRGGIAGAPTDTQYF; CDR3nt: TGTGCCAGTAGAGGTGGGATAGCGGGAGCTCCCACAGATACGCAGTATTTT
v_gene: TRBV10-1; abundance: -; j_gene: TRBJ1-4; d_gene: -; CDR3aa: CASPSRPLQGPTNEKLFF; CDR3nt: TGCGCCAGCCCTTCAAGGCCCTTACAGGGCCCAACTAATGAAAAACTGTTTTTT
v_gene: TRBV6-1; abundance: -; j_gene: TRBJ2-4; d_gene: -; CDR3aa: CASSDRNRIPLAKNIQYF; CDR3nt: TGTGCCAGCAGTGACCGGAACAGGATTCCCCTAGCCAAAAACATTCAGTACTTC
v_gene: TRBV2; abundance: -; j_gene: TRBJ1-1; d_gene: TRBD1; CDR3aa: CASSGDRGVAFF; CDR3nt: TGTGCCAGCAGTGGGGACAGGGGGGTGGCTTTCTTT
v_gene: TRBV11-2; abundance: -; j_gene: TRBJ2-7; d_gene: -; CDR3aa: CASSFDRTSYEQYF; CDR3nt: TGTGCCAGCAGCTTCGACAGGACTTCCTACGAGCAGTACTTC
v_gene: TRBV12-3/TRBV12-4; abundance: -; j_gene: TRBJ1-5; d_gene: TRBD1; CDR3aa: CASGQGLDQPQHF; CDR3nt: TGTGCCAGCGGACAGGGGTTAGATCAGCCCCAGCATTTT
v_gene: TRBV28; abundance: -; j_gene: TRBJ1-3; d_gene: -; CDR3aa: CAIGNTIYF; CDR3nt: TGTGCCATAGGAAACACCATATATTTT
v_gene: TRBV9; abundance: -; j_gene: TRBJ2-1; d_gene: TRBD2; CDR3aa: CASSAGTSGVYNEQFF; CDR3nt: TGTGCCAGCAGCGCCGGGACTAGCGGGGTCTACAATGAGCAGTTCTTC
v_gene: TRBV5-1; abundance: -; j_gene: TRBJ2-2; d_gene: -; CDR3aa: CASSPSGGQYTGELFF; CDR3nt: TGCGCCAGCAGCCCGTCGGGGGGCCAGTACACCGGGGAGCTGTTTTTT
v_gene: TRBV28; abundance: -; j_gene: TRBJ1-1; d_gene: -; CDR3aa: CASRWQGRGTEAFF; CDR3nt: TGTGCCAGTAGGTGGCAGGGGCGCGGCACTGAAGCTTTCTTT
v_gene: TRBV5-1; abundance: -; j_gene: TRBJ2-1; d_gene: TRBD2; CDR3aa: CASSLEAGVVGNEQFF; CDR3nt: TGCGCCAGCAGCTTGGAGGCGGGGGTAGTGGGCAATGAGCAGTTCTTC
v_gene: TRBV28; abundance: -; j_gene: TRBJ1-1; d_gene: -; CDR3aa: CASSTGGAGNTEAFF; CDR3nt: TGTGCCAGCAGTACAGGAGGGGCGGGGAACACTGAAGCTTTCTTT
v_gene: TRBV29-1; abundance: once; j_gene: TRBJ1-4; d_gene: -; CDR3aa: CSASVGTTNEKLFF; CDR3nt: TGCAGCGCCAGTGTCGGGACAACTAATGAAAAACTGTTTTTT
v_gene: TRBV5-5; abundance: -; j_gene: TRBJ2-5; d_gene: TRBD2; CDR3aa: CASSLWGGGRETQYF; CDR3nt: TGTGCCAGCAGCTTGTGGGGCGGGGGGCGAGAGACCCAGTACTTC
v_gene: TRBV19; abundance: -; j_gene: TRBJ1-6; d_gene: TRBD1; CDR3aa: CASSMGQGGTPLHF; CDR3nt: TGTGCCAGTAGTATGGGACAGGGTGGTACACCCCTCCACTTT
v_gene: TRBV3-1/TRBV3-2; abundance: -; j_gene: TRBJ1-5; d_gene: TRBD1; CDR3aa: CASSHGQGEQPQHF; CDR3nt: TGTGCCAGCAGCCACGGACAGGGGGAACAGCCCCAGCATTTT
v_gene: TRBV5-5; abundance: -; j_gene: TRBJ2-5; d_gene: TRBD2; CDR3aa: CASRRLQRERGETQYF; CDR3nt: TGTGCCAGCAGACGACTGCAGCGGGAGAGGGGAGAGACCCAGTACTTC
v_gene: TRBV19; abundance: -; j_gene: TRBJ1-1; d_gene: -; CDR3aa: CASSIRLNTEAFF; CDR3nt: TGTGCCAGTAGTATTAGATTGAACACTGAAGCTTTCTTT